These 4 T cell receptor beta chains were sequenced from one sample in a study of T-cell reconstitution after alpha-beta-depleted transplantation in children. Unique molecular identifiers were used to barcode this TCRbeta library. TCRdb reanalysed the PCR reads using MiXCR and keeps one entry per CDR3 protein. The table lists about 300,000 distinct CDR3 sequences, around a tenth of them singletons. The material was PBMCs, obtained before TCRalphabeta/CD19-depleted stem cell transplant. These receptors originate from a boy under two years old with acute myeloid leukemia, due to receive a stem cell transplant.

Many counts were recorded for this clonotype. This chain uses TRBV24-1 with TRBJ1-5, with D possibly being TRBD1 (5 bases). Germline-derived CDR1 and CDR2 are KGHDR and SFDVKD. The CDR3 sequence is 15 residues long. V was shortened by 9 bases and J by 3 bases, with 17 bases between the two germline ends. CDR3 DNA: TGTGCCACCGGGGATGGACGGGGACCCAATCAGCCCCAGCATTTT. Residues: CATGDGRGPNQPQHF.

This clonotype came up many times. The V gene is TRBV15, the J gene TRBJ2-6; D might be TRBD2 (5 bases). The CDR3 contains 15 residues. V lost 5 bases and J lost 0, with 8 bases in between. Germline-derived CDR1 and CDR2 are LNHNV and YYDKDF (reference sequence). CDR3 region: CATSDEGSGANVLTF. The CDR3 DNA follows: TGTGCCACCAGCGATGAGGGCTCTGGGGCCAACGTCCTGACTTTC.

The sample holds a few counts of this clonotype. The rearrangement uses TRBV6-6 and TRBJ1-6; D ambiguous. Germline CDR1 reads MNHNY; CDR2 reads SVGAGI (reference sequence). The CDR3 runs 13 residues. V gave up 3 bases and J gave up 14 bases, with 14 bases separating them. The CDR3 nucleotides are TGTGCCAGCAGTTATAGACAATTGGGAGCCCTCCACTTT. Its protein product is CASSYRQLGALHF.

This clonotype came up many times. The V call is TRBV7-9, the J call TRBJ2-5; a weak D match, TRBD2 (6 bases). CDR3 size: 13 residues. V shed 5 bases and J shed 5 bases, with 12 bases lying between them. Germline lookup yields CDR1 SEHNR and CDR2 FQNEAQ (reference sequence). The chain's CDR3 is CASSEAGLETQYF. CDR3 nucleotides: TGTGCCAGCAGCGAGGCGGGGTTGGAGACCCAGTACTTC.